A selection of T cell receptor beta chains follows, all from one sample in a study of blood T cell repertoires in COVID-19. The table came from immunoSEQ multiplex PCR; TCRdb's copy has only in-frame clones and leaves some out. In the table there are 95,000 to 150,000 clones, approximately 83% of which are singletons. What was sequenced was peripheral blood. The receptors come from a man at least 80 years old with active or convalescent COVID-19. CDR3s include the opening cysteine and the closing phenylalanine or tryptophan. The D gene is left open where the match is weak. The listing skips clone size in some rows; elsewhere it reads once, few, many or a size class.

j_call | v_call | d_call | clone_size | cdr3_length | cdr3_nt | cdr3_aa
TRBJ2-3 | TRBV5-1 | TRBD1 | - | 16 | TGCGCCAGCAGCTCTGCCGGGACAGGGGTCACAGATACGCAGTATTTT | CASSSAGTGVTDTQYF
TRBJ1-1 | TRBV5-1 | TRBD1 | - | 13 | TGCGCCAGCAGCTTGTCCCGGGACAGGGGAGCTTTCTTT | CASSLSRDRGAFF
TRBJ1-1 | TRBV6-1 | TRBD1 | - | 15 | TGTGCCAGCAGTGATCCAGGACAGGTCAACACTGAAGCTTTCTTT | CASSDPGQVNTEAFF
TRBJ1-5 | TRBV6-1 | TRBD1 | - | 15 | TGTGCCAGCAGTGAATGGCAGGGGGCTCAACAGCCCCAGCATTTT | CASSEWQGAQQPQHF
TRBJ2-7 | TRBV27 | TRBD1 | - | 14 | TGTGCCAGAAGAAAGCGGGACAGGGTCTACGAGCAGTACTTC | CARRKRDRVYEQYF
TRBJ2-1 | TRBV5-1 | TRBD1 | - | 16 | TGCGCCAGCAGCTTGGAAGGTAGGACAGGACTCGATGAGCAGTTCTTC | CASSLEGRTGLDEQFF
TRBJ1-1 | TRBV6-5 | TRBD1 | - | 15 | TGTGCCAGCAGTCCTTCTGAGGGACAGGGTCGCGAAGCTTTCTTT | CASSPSEGQGREAFF
TRBJ2-5 | TRBV12-3/TRBV12-4 | - | - | 12 | TGTGCCAGCAGCATAACAGAGGAGACCCAGTACTTC | CASSITEETQYF
TRBJ1-2 | TRBV2 | - | - | 16 | TGTGCCAGCAGCAGTACGGGCAGAGACTATAACTATGGCTACACCTTC | CASSSTGRDYNYGYTF
TRBJ2-7 | TRBV4-1 | TRBD2 | - | 17 | TGCGCCAGCAGCCAAGCGCCTAGCGGGGGGGCTATGTACGAGCAGTACTTC | CASSQAPSGGAMYEQYF
TRBJ1-3 | TRBV27 | - | - | 15 | TGTGCCAGCAGTTTATCCTGGCCGCCAGGAAACACCATATATTTT | CASSLSWPPGNTIYF
TRBJ2-2 | TRBV4-2 | - | - | 19 | TGTGCCAGCAGCCAAGTAGGCGGCGTGGGGGCGGCGAACACCGGGGAGCTGTTTTTT | CASSQVGGVGAANTGELFF
TRBJ2-1 | TRBV11-2 | - | - | 13 | TGTGCCAGCAGTAATTCCCGAGGAACAGGAAGGCTCTTC | CASSNSRGTGRLF
TRBJ2-2 | TRBV4-2 | TRBD2 | - | 15 | TGTGCCAGCAGCATTAGCGGGGGGAACACCGGGGAGCTGTTTTTT | CASSISGGNTGELFF
TRBJ2-1 | TRBV25-1 | - | - | 15 | TGTGCCAGCAGTGTTGCGGGGCGCCTCTCCAATGAGCAGTTCTTC | CASSVAGRLSNEQFF
TRBJ2-3 | TRBV6-6 | TRBD1 | - | 14 | TGTGCCAGCACCCCCGGGACAGGGGGAGGCACGCAGTATTTT | CASTPGTGGGTQYF
TRBJ2-7 | TRBV6-2/TRBV6-3 | TRBD1 | - | 14 | TGTGCCAGCAGTTACGGGACAGGGTTCTACGAGCAGTACTTC | CASSYGTGFYEQYF
TRBJ1-3 | TRBV5-4 | TRBD1 | - | 15 | TGTGCCAGCAGCAGTTCTACAGGGGGCGGAAACACCATATATTTT | CASSSSTGGGNTIYF
TRBJ2-2 | TRBV5-8 | - | - | 15 | TGTGCCAGCAGCATCCGGGACTTAGGTCGGGGGGAGCTGTTTTTT | CASSIRDLGRGELFF
TRBJ2-7 | TRBV21-1 | - | - | 17 | TGTGCCAGCAGCAAAGAAAAGTGGGCGGGGAGGGCCCTCGAGCAGTACTTC | CASSKEKWAGRALEQYF
TRBJ1-4 | TRBV5-6 | TRBD1 | - | 14 | TGTGCCAGCAGCCCGGGACAGGGGGGTCAAAAACTGTTTTTT | CASSPGQGGQKLFF
TRBJ1-5 | TRBV5-6 | - | - | 15 | TGTGCCAGCAGCTTGGCCGGGGGGCCAAATCAGCCCCAGCATTTT | CASSLAGGPNQPQHF
TRBJ1-5 | TRBV5-8 | - | - | 16 | TGTGCCAGCAGCTTGGGCGACACCTATGGCAATCAGCCCCAGCATTTT | CASSLGDTYGNQPQHF
TRBJ1-2 | TRBV6-1 | - | - | 14 | TGTGCCAGCAGTGAAGTACAGGCCGACTATGGCTACACCTTC | CASSEVQADYGYTF
TRBJ2-3 | TRBV11-3 | - | - | 15 | TGTGCCAGCAGCCCCGGGCGGGCCTACACAGATACGCAGTATTTT | CASSPGRAYTDTQYF
TRBJ1-1 | TRBV7-2 | - | once | 14 | TGTGCCAGCAGCTTAGATCGGGTTCCCGACCCGGCTTTCTTT | CASSLDRVPDPAFF
TRBJ2-2 | TRBV9 | TRBD2 | - | 16 | TGTGCCAGCAGCGTAGGTGGTGCGGGAGACACCGGGGAGCTGTTTTTT | CASSVGGAGDTGELFF
TRBJ1-2 | TRBV21-1 | - | - | 14 | TGTGCCAGCAGCAATGGGGACAGGGGGGATGGCTACACCTTC | CASSNGDRGDGYTF